This TCR beta chain comes out of a study of response to subunit inactivated influenza vaccine. Findings of the study overall: Few additional T cells are recruited per seasonal influenza vaccination, authors suggested.

This clonotype appeared a few times. Its cognate antigen is unknown. Each CDR3 protein gets one entry after TCRdb re-called the RT-PCR reads with MiXCR. The sample lists some 850,000 distinct CDR3 sequences, 18% occurring once. Trimming stripped 5 bases from V and 4 bases from J, with 17 bases between. CDR3 length: 14 amino acids. Looked up from germline, CDR1 is SQVTM and CDR2 is ANQGSEA. The chain joins TRBV29-1 to TRBJ1-2, with D possibly TRBD1 on 5 matching bases. This clonotype was obtained from a man aged 50 to 59 who received an inactivated influenza vaccine. Sequencing used PBMCs from blood, obtained 4 to 6 days after vaccination. For the CDR3, the DNA is TGCAGCGTTACAAACGGGGGGTTTGCCTATGGCTACACCTTC. Translating gives CSVTNGGFAYGYTF.